A single sample is the source of the 15 T cell receptor beta chains below, sequenced in a study of response to subunit inactivated influenza vaccine. TCRdb itself ran the RT-PCR reads through MiXCR, one entry per CDR3 protein. The sample shows fewer than 800,000 distinct CDR3 sequences, 15% to 19% of them seen only once. The source material was PBMCs from blood, sampled roughly 13 days after vaccination. Receptors originate from a man aged 45-60 years who received an inactivated influenza vaccine.

This clonotype showed up just a few times. The J gene is TRBJ1-1, the V gene TRBV12-3 or TRBV12-4, with D possibly being TRBD1 (5 bases). This CDR3 contains 13 residues. V was clipped by 6 bases and J by 4 bases, with 12 bases between them. This chain's CDR3 is CASSKRGGTEAFF. The CDR3 DNA reads as TGTGCCAGCAGCAAGCGGGGGGGCACTGAAGCTTTCTTT.

The V gene is TRBV5-6, the J gene TRBJ1-2, with TRBD1 matching 7 bases. Germline lookup yields CDR1 SGHDT and CDR2 YYEEEE. The CDR3 totals 15 residues. V dropped 1 base and J dropped 8; count of bases not matched to a gene: 11. CDR3 protein: CASSLIQGNVKGYTF. The CDR3 nucleotides read TGTGCCAGCAGCTTGATACAGGGGAATGTCAAAGGCTACACCTTC.

V usage is TRBV12-3 or TRBV12-4 and J usage is TRBJ1-2; 9 bases line up with TRBD1. The CDR3 length is 14 residues. The V segment lost 7 bases and the J segment 4 bases; nucleotides outside the gene matches: 7. The CDR3 bases are TGTGCCAGCACCACCGGGACAGGGCCCTATGGCTACACCTTC. Its protein is CASTTGTGPYGYTF.

The chain combines TRBV9 with TRBJ2-7, with 9 bases lining up with TRBD1. Germline CDR1 reads SGDLS; CDR2 reads YYNGEE. Germline trimming cut 4 bases from V and 2 bases from J; bases unmatched to any gene: 4. The CDR3 consists of 14 residues. The CDR3 here is CASSRTGATYEQYF. CDR3 sequence (DNA): TGTGCCAGCAGCCGGACAGGGGCAACCTACGAGCAGTACTTC.

This clonotype has a handful of counts. This chain joins TRBV5-1 and TRBJ1-1, with a possible D match to TRBD1 (6 bases). CDR1 and CDR2 from the germline V gene are SGHRS and YFSETQ. V lost 0 bases and J 1 base, leaving 10 bases between the germline ends. The CDR3 totals 15 residues. The CDR3 region has the DNA TGCGCCAGCAGCTTGGCCGGGGGACAGAACACTGAAGCTTTCTTT. This codes for CASSLAGGQNTEAFF. The variable domain in full, completed from reference TRBV5-1 and TRBJ1-1, reads KAGVTQTPRYLIKTRGQQVTLSCSPISGHRSVSWYQQTPGQGLQFLFEYFSETQRNKGNFPGRFSGRQFSNSRSEMNVSTLELGDSALYLCASSLAGGQNTEAFFGQGTRLTVV.

This clonotype showed up just once. The genes are TRBV27 and TRBJ2-7; 11 nucleotides line up with TRBD1. CDR1 is MNHEY, CDR2 SMNVEV, per germline (reference sequence). J was trimmed by 6 bases and V by 3 bases; bases with no gene match: 7. The CDR3 loop spans 15 amino acids. The chain's CDR3 is CASSFSPGTGGEQYF. The CDR3 DNA follows: TGTGCCAGCAGTTTCTCGCCCGGGACAGGGGGCGAGCAGTACTTC.

The gene calls are TRBV12-3 or TRBV12-4 and TRBJ1-5; D is uncertain. The V gene lost 4 bases and the J gene lost 1 base, with 8 bases spanning the gap. This CDR3 has 14 residues. This chain's CDR3 is CASSSPWSNQPQHF. DNA for the CDR3: TGTGCCAGCAGTTCCCCGTGGAGCAATCAGCCCCAGCATTTT.

The sample holds a few counts of this clonotype. The J gene is TRBJ1-1, the V gene TRBV20-1; D ambiguous. The CDR3 consists of 13 residues. The V gene lost 6 bases and the J gene lost 10 bases, with 21 bases spanning the gap. Germline V CDR1 and CDR2: DFQATT, SNEGSKA (reference sequence). CDR3 amino acids: CSAHPGPPLSAFF. CDR3 bases: TGCAGTGCCCACCCCGGGCCCCCATTGTCAGCTTTCTTT.

The chain links TRBV2 to TRBJ2-1; D is uncertain. V dropped 6 bases and J dropped 7 bases, with 16 bases sitting between them. The germline CDR1 and CDR2 sequences are SNHLY and FYNNEI. The CDR3 is 14 amino acids. CDR3 region: CASSMISSFNEQFF. The CDR3 DNA is TGTGCCAGCAGCATGATCTCGAGTTTTAATGAGCAGTTCTTC.

A few counts support this clonotype. The V gene is TRBV29-1, the J gene TRBJ2-7, with D possibly being TRBD2 (6 bases). The length of the CDR3 is 11 residues. Germline values: CDR1 SQVTM, CDR2 ANQGSEA. V lost 4 bases and J lost 2, with 6 bases in between. The DNA of the CDR3 is TGCAGCGTTGCGGGGGCCTACGAGCAGTACTTC. Its translation is CSVAGAYEQYF.

The chain has TRBV5-1 and TRBJ2-1, with 9 bases identical to TRBD2. The CDR3 consists of 17 residues. J lost 0 bases, V lost 2 bases, and 6 bases had no gene match. Germline values: CDR1 SGHRS, CDR2 YFSETQ. CDR3 protein: CASSFISGRDSYNEQFF. The CDR3 DNA follows: TGCGCCAGCAGCTTCATTAGCGGGAGAGACTCCTACAATGAGCAGTTCTTC.

This clonotype appeared many times. This rearrangement joins TRBV12-3 or TRBV12-4 to TRBJ2-7; D is unresolved. The CDR3 contains 12 residues. V was shortened by 6 bases and J by 2 bases, with 8 bases between the two germline ends. The CDR3 spells CASSLGTYEQYF. For the CDR3, the DNA is TGTGCCAGCAGCTTGGGGACCTACGAGCAGTACTTC.

This clonotype was recorded many times. The J gene is TRBJ2-7, the V gene TRBV4-3, with 9 bases matching TRBD1. Germline lookup yields CDR1 LGHNA and CDR2 YSLEER. This CDR3 spans 15 amino acids. The junction had 6 bases not matched to a gene; V was cut back by 2 bases and J by 4 bases. The CDR3 nucleotides read TGCGCCAGCAGCCAAACCGGGACAGGGAGATACGAGCAGTACTTC. This translates into CASSQTGTGRYEQYF.

This clonotype appeared a few times. Being one base from a much bigger clone, this may be a read error. Lacking the conserved final phenylalanine or tryptophan, this CDR3 likely reflects a read error. V is TRBV5-5 and J is TRBJ2-2, with D unresolved. The CDR3 totals 13 residues. Germline CDR1 is SGHKS and CDR2 is YYEKEE (reference sequence). V was trimmed by 0 bases and J by 4 bases, leaving 4 bases between them. In DNA form, the CDR3 reads TGTGCCAGCAGCTTGGCTGTCACCGGGGAGCTGTTTCTT. This translates into CASSLAVTGELFL.

This clonotype was observed a handful of times. This chain uses TRBV7-9 with TRBJ2-3, with 9 bases lining up with TRBD2. Germline V gene sequence: CDR1 SEHNR, CDR2 FQNEAQ (reference sequence). This CDR3 is built from 17 residues. V lost 1 base, J lost 2 bases, and 7 bases stayed unmatched. CDR3 DNA: TGTGCCAGCAGCTTAGGTGTGCGGGGGGGATACACAGATACGCAGTATTTT. Its protein product is CASSLGVRGGYTDTQYF.